This is a list of T cell receptor beta chains from one sample in a study of blood T cell repertoires in COVID-19. Clones were read by immunoSEQ multiplex PCR, and TCRdb kept only the in-frame ones, dropping some. The sample carries about 230,000 clones, roughly 88% recorded once. The specimen was peripheral blood. The receptors come from a middle-aged man with acute or convalescent COVID-19. Each CDR3 is given with its conserved first and last residue. D genes are given only for firm matches. Where a row states a size, it is once, few, many or the class of an expanded clone; other rows omit it.

v_call	d_call	clone_size	j_call	cdr3_aa	cdr3_nt
TRBV6-2/TRBV6-3	-	-	TRBJ2-2	CASSYLRSTGELFF	TGTGCCAGCAGTTACCTTAGGAGCACCGGGGAGCTGTTTTTT
TRBV24-1	TRBD2	-	TRBJ2-5	CATSDPISGRVETQYF	TGTGCCACCAGTGACCCCATCAGCGGGAGGGTAGAGACCCAGTACTTC
TRBV21-1	-	-	TRBJ2-2	CATPNRTGTSNTGELFF	TGTGCCACCCCTAACCGGACAGGGACTTCGAACACCGGGGAGCTGTTTTTT
TRBV6-5	TRBD1	-	TRBJ1-2	CASRVDTTGNYGYTF	TGTGCCAGCAGGGTTGATACGACAGGGAACTATGGCTACACCTTC
TRBV7-8	TRBD2	-	TRBJ2-7	CASRGITSGGMYEQYF	TGTGCCAGCAGGGGAATAACTAGCGGGGGGATGTACGAGCAGTACTTC
TRBV11-3	TRBD2	-	TRBJ2-1	CASSFGLATYNEQFF	TGTGCCAGCAGCTTCGGACTAGCGACCTACAATGAGCAGTTCTTC
TRBV7-2	TRBD2	-	TRBJ2-1	CASSLWLAGSGEQFF	TGTGCCAGCAGCTTATGGCTAGCGGGGTCTGGGGAGCAGTTCTTC
TRBV7-8	-	-	TRBJ1-2	CASSFDTNSGYTF	TGTGCCAGCAGCTTCGACACCAATTCGGGCTACACCTTC
TRBV19	TRBD1	few	TRBJ1-1	CASRQGANTEAFF	TGTGCCAGTAGACAGGGGGCGAACACTGAAGCTTTCTTT
TRBV11-2	-	few	TRBJ2-1	CASSPGLSNEQFF	TGTGCCAGCAGCCCCGGACTAAGTAATGAGCAGTTCTTC
TRBV7-8	-	-	TRBJ1-5	CASSLGRGNQPQHF	TGTGCCAGCAGCTTAGGTCGGGGCAATCAGCCCCAGCATTTT
TRBV19	TRBD2	-	TRBJ2-1	CASSIGTSGYNEQFF	TGTGCCAGTAGTATAGGGACTAGCGGGTACAATGAGCAGTTCTTC
TRBV6-5	-	-	TRBJ1-2	CASKSGTNYGYTF	TGTGCCAGCAAGTCAGGGACTAACTATGGCTACACCTTC
TRBV19	-	-	TRBJ1-5	CASSRADASNQPQHF	TGTGCCAGTAGTAGGGCAGACGCTAGCAATCAGCCCCAGCATTTT
TRBV28	-	-	TRBJ1-2	CASSPRSYGYTF	TGTGCCAGCAGTCCCCGGAGCTATGGCTACACCTTC
TRBV29-1	-	-	TRBJ2-2	CSVNHRNPQNTGELFF	TGCAGCGTCAACCACAGGAACCCCCAAAACACCGGGGAGCTGTTTTTT
TRBV7-9	-	few	TRBJ1-5	CASSLAAGLGNQPQHF	TGTGCCAGCAGCTTAGCGGCGGGGTTGGGCAATCAGCCCCAGCATTTT